The 3 T cell receptor beta chains below were found in one sample sequenced in a study of blood T cells in healthy people across ages. Combining a sample-barcoded 5' primer with a J-beta primer mix, a second PCR ran for roughly 7 to 11 cycles. TCRdb reanalysed the 5' RACE reads using MiXCR and keeps one entry per CDR3 protein. The sample yields roughly 800,000 distinct CDR3 sequences, about 62% seen once. The source material was blood. These receptor sequences come from a man younger than 45 in good health.

This clonotype is a singleton in its sample. The V gene is TRBV21-1, the J gene TRBJ2-4; TRBD2 was called by the table and not checked on the DNA. TRBV21-1 is termed a pseudogene. The CDR3 spans 11 residues. This CDR3 reads CATVDCPIQYF. In DNA form, the CDR3 reads TGTGCCACCGTGGACTGCCCCATTCAGTACTTC.

The V and J genes are TRBV6-5 and TRBJ1-2; TRBD1 agrees at 7 bases. CDR3 length equals 15 residues. The V gene's germline CDR1 is MNHEY and CDR2 SVGAGI. Trimming took 0 bases from V and 7 from J; bases not matched to a gene: 8. The CDR3 sequence is CASSYSKETGTGYTF. The CDR3 region has the DNA TGTGCCAGCAGTTACTCGAAGGAGACAGGGACTGGCTACACCTTC.

V usage is TRBV6-5 and J usage is TRBJ2-7; D may be TRBD2 (7 bases). The germline V and J ends were trimmed by 5 bases and 6 bases, with 20 bases remaining between them. The V gene's germline CDR1 is MNHEY and CDR2 SVGAGI. The CDR3 is made up of 15 amino acids. CDR3 sequence reads: CASSAFPGGQFEQYF. CDR3 coding DNA: TGTGCCAGCAGTGCCTTCCCCGGGGGGCAGTTCGAGCAGTACTTC.